Sequencing of this T cell receptor (beta chain) was carried out in a study of T cells in Graves' hyperthyroidism and ophthalmopathy. The V end lost 1 base, the J end lost 4 bases, and 16 bases lay between the germline ends. This CDR3 region has 17 residues. CDR1 and CDR2 from the germline V gene are KGHSH and LQKENI. Authors of the study amplified TCR beta CDR3 regions from RNA transcripts. RT-PCR in the first round (using the HTBI primer set) targeted the TCR CDR3. MiXCR, applied by TCRdb to the multiplex PCR reads, yields one record per CDR3 protein. The sample has roughly 380,000 distinct CDR3 sequences, about 14% seen once.

V usage is TRBV18 and J usage is TRBJ2-2; D is perhaps TRBD2 (6 bases). Source material: blood. This receptor was obtained from a woman aged 55-70 years with Graves' hyperthyroidism. CDR3 loop: CASSPRTGAGSTGELFF. CDR3 bases: TGTGCCAGCTCACCACGGACCGGGGCGGGGTCCACCGGGGAGCTGTTTTTT.